This T cell receptor (beta chain) was retrieved from a study of HIV-infected children after antiretroviral therapy interruption. Study overall: Children were on planned treatment interruption or continuous treatment. For the interruption arm, samples span week 0 through about 3 years after study end.

There are 15 residues in the CDR3. Trimming pared 2 bases from V and 5 bases from J, leaving 14 bases between. Germline loops: CDR1 KGHSH, CDR2 LQKENI. The sample's treatment: PENTA 11 planned treatment interruption arm or continuous ART arm. In the case of this clonotype: As yet, its antigen is unknown.

Unique molecular identifiers were included in an RNA-based 3' RACE TCR library. One entry per CDR3 protein, called by TCRdb with MiXCR from the 3' RACE reads. Of approximately 96,000 distinct CDR3 sequences listed, roughly 6.7% were seen once; the top ten hold 0.85% to 1.3%. Study results and caveats: After treatment interruption started, naive CD4+ CDR3 overlap across time points dropped.

The material sequenced was CD45RA+ CD4+ T cells from PBMCs, pooled from several time points, taken from a donor given antiretroviral therapy, either interrupted or continuous. The subset was: naive CD4+ CD45RA+ CD45RO- T cells. This clonotype originated in a pool of human donors with HIV. The chain carries TRBV18 and TRBJ2-3, with D unresolved. The CDR3 loop reads CASSPYHSSQDTQYF. CDR3 coding DNA: TGTGCCAGCTCACCATACCACAGCTCCCAAGATACGCAGTATTTT. The entire variable domain, with the rest obtained from reference TRBV18 and TRBJ2-3, is as follows: NAGVMQNPRHLVRRRGQEARLRCSPMKGHSHVYWYRQLPEEGLKFMVYLQKENIIDESGMPKERFSAEFPKEGPSILRIQQVVRGDSAAYFCASSPYHSSQDTQYFGPGTRLTVL.